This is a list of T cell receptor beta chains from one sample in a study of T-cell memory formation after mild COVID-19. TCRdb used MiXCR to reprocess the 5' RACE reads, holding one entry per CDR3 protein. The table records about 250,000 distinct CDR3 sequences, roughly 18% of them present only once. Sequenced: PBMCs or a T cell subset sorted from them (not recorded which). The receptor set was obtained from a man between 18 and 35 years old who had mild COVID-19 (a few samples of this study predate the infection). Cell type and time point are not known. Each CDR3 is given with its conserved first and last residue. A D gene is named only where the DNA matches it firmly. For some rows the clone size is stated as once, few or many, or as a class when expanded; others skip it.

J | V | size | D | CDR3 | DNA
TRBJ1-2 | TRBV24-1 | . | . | CATSDPGRSYGYTF | TGTGCCACCAGTGACCCCGGACGGAGCTATGGCTACACCTTC
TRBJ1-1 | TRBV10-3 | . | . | CAISESEGGNTEAFF | TGTGCCATCAGTGAGTCGGAAGGGGGGAACACTGAAGCTTTCTTT
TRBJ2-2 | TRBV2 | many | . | CASSEGNSNTGELFF | TGTGCCAGCAGTGAGGGCAATTCGAACACCGGGGAGCTGTTTTTT
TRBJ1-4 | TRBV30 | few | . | CAWSEGTGILEKLFF | TGTGCCTGGAGCGAAGGGACGGGGATTTTGGAAAAACTGTTTTTT
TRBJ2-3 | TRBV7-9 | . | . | CAQEGLIGQYF | TGTGCTCAAGAGGGTCTTATCGGGCAGTATTTT
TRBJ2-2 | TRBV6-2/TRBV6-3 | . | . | CASSPTGYGELFF | TGTGCCAGCAGCCCTACGGGATACGGGGAGCTGTTTTTT
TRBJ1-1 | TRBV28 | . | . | CASTDYEPGTEAFF | TGTGCCAGCACCGATTATGAACCGGGCACTGAAGCTTTCTTT
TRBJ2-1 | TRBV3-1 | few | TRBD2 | CASSRGEGSEQFF | TGTGCCAGCAGCCGGGGGGAGGGGAGTGAGCAGTTCTTC
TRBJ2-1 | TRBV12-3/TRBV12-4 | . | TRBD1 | CASRPDRGPNEQFF | TGTGCCAGCAGGCCGGACAGGGGCCCGAATGAGCAGTTCTTC
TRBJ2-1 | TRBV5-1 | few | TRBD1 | CASSPDRGENEQFF | TGCGCCAGCAGCCCGGACAGGGGGGAGAATGAGCAGTTCTTC
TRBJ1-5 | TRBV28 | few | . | CASSPKGTSNQPQHF | TGTGCCAGCAGCCCTAAGGGGACTAGCAATCAGCCCCAGCATTTT
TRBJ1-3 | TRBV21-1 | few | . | CASSKEVVCSGNTIYF | TGTGCCAGCAGCAAAGAGGTCGTTTGCTCTGGAAACACCATATATTTT
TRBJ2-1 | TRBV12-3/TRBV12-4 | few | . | CASSLWEPGQFF | TGTGCCAGCAGTTTATGGGAACCCGGGCAGTTCTTC
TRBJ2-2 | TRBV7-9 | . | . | CASSLAPTGSNTGELFF | TGTGCCAGCAGCTTAGCCCCTACAGGGTCGAACACCGGGGAGCTGTTTTTT
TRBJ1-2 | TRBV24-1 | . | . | CATSDFEGSGYTF | TGTGCCACCAGTGATTTTGAGGGATCGGGCTACACCTTC
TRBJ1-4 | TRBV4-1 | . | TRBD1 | CASSRITGGEKLFF | TGCGCCAGCAGCCGAATAACAGGGGGCGAAAAACTGTTTTTT
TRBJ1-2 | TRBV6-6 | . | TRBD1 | CASTEGRGNYGYTF | TGTGCCAGCACCGAGGGCAGGGGGAACTATGGCTACACCTTC
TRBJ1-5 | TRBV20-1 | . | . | CSASSGQRQPQHF | TGCAGTGCTAGTTCGGGGCAGCGGCAGCCCCAGCATTTT
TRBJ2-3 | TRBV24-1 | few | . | CATSDPRAGAMRDTQYF | TGTGCCACCAGTGATCCCCGAGCAGGGGCGATGAGAGATACGCAGTATTTT
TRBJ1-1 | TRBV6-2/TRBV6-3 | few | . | CASSYPPTGYTEAFF | TGTGCCAGCAGTTACCCCCCCACAGGGTACACTGAAGCTTTCTTT
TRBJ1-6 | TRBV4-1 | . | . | CASSQDSGFSSPLHF | TGCGCCAGCAGCCAAGACTCCGGGTTCAGTTCACCCCTCCACTTT
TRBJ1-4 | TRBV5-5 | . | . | CASSFDTNEKLFF | TGTGCCAGCAGCTTTGATACTAATGAAAAACTGTTTTTT
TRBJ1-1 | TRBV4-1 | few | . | CASSPFWFAKNEAFF | TGCGCCAGCAGCCCCTTTTGGTTCGCCAAAAATGAAGCTTTCTTT
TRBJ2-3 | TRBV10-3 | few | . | CAISETRLPTDTQYF | TGTGCCATCAGCGAGACCCGCCTCCCCACAGATACGCAGTATTTT
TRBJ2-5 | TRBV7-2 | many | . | CASNLSGEETQYF | TGTGCCAGCAACTTATCAGGGGAGGAGACCCAGTACTTC
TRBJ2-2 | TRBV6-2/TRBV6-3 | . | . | CASSSVEPGGELFF | TGTGCCAGCAGTTCGGTGGAACCGGGCGGGGAGCTGTTTTTT
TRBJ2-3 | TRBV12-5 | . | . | CASGLVLRGGYSTDTQYF | TGTGCTAGTGGTTTGGTACTGAGGGGAGGATACTCCACAGATACGCAGTATTTT
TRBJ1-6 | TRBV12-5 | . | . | CASGRTLGRSPLHF | TGTGCTAGTGGAAGGACACTAGGGCGTTCACCCCTCCACTTT
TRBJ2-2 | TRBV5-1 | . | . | CASSVRADTGELFF | TGCGCCAGCAGTGTGCGGGCAGACACCGGGGAGCTGTTTTTT
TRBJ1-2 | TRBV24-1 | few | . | CATSDLDSNYGYTF | TGTGCCACCAGTGATTTGGACAGTAACTATGGCTACACCTTC
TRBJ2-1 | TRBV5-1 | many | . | CASSFRGSEQFF | TGCGCCAGCAGCTTCAGGGGCTCTGAGCAGTTCTTC
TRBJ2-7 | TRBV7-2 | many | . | CASSRDRSKVSYEQYF | TGTGCCAGCAGCCGTGACCGATCGAAGGTCTCCTACGAGCAGTACTTC
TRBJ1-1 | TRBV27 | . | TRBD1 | CASSHLRTGSGNTEAFF | TGTGCCAGCAGTCATCTCCGGACAGGGTCTGGGAACACTGAAGCTTTCTTT
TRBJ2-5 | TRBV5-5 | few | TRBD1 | CASSSPGQGAETQYF | TGTGCCAGCAGCTCACCGGGACAGGGGGCAGAGACCCAGTACTTC
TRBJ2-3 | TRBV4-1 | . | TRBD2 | CASSHERDTDTQYF | TGCGCCAGCAGCCATGAGCGGGACACAGATACGCAGTATTTT
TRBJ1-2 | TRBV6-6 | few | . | CAGSGRTYGYTF | TGTGCCGGATCCGGACGGACATATGGCTACACCTTC
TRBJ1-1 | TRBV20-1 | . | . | CSAPKGGVETEAFF | TGCAGTGCCCCCAAAGGAGGGGTAGAAACTGAAGCTTTCTTT
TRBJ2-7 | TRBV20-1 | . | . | CSATDRLDSYEQYF | TGCAGTGCCACCGACAGGTTGGACTCCTACGAGCAGTACTTC
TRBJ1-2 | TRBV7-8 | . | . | CASSSTVYYGYTF | TGTGCCAGCAGCTCGACAGTGTACTATGGCTACACCTTC
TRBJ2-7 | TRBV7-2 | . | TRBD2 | CASSDGGTSGGREQYF | TGTGCCAGCAGCGACGGAGGGACTAGCGGGGGGAGGGAGCAGTACTTC